This T cell receptor beta chain stems from a study of identical twins. TCRdb ran MiXCR on the 5' RACE reads and lists one entry per CDR3 protein. The table records about 890,000 distinct CDR3 sequences, 12% of them present only once. This clonotype was observed at least ten times. There are 17 residues in the CDR3. V gave up 6 bases and J gave up 6 bases; unmatched junction bases: 14. These data were also filed under a second study, of yellow fever vaccine responses in identical twins.

V is TRBV12-3 or TRBV12-4 and J is TRBJ2-2, with 9 nucleotides matching TRBD2. The sample comprised PBMCs. This clonotype was sampled from a young woman in good health. The CDR3 bases are TGTGCCAGCAGACGTAAAGCGGGAGGAGAGGGGGCCGGGGAGCTGTTTTTT. The encoded protein is CASRRKAGGEGAGELFF.